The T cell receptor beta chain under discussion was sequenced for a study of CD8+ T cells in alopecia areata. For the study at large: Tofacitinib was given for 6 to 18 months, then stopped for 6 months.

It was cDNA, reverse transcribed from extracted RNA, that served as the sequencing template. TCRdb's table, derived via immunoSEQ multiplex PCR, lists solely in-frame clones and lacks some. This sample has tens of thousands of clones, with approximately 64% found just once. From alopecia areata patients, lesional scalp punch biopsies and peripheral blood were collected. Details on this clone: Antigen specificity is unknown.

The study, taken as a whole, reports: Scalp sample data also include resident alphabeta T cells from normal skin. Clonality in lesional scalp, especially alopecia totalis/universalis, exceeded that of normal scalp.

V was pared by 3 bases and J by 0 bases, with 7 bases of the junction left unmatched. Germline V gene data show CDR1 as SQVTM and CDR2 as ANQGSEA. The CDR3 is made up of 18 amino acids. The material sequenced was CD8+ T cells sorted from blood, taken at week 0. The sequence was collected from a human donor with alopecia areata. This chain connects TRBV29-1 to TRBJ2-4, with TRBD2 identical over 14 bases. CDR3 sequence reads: CSVEGLAGVGLAKNIQYF. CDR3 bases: TGCAGCGTTGAGGGACTAGCGGGAGTAGGACTAGCCAAAAACATTCAGTACTTC.